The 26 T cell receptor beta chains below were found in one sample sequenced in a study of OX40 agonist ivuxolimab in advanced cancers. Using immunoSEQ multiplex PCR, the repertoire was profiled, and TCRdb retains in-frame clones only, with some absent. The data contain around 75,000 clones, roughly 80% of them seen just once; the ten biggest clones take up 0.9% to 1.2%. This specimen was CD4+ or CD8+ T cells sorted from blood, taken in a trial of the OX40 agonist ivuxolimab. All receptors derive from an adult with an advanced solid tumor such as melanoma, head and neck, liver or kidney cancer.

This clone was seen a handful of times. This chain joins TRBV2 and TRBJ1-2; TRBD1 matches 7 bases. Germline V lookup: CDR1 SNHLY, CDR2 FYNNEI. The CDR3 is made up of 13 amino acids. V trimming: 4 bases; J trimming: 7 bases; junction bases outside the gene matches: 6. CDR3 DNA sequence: TGTGCCAGCAGTGTGGTGACAGGGAGTGGCTACACCTTC. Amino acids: CASSVVTGSGYTF.

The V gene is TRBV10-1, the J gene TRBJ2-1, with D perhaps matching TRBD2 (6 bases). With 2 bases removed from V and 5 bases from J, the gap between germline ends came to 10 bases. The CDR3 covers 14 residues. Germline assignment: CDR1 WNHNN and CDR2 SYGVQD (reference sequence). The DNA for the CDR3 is TGCGCCAGCAGTGAGGCACTAGCCCACAATGAGCAGTTCTTC. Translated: CASSEALAHNEQFF.

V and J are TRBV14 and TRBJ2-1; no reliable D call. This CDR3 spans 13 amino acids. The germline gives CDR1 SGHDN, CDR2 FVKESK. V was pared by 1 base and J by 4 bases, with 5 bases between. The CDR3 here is CASSQGRYNEQFF. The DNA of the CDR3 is TGTGCCAGCAGCCAAGGGAGATACAATGAGCAGTTCTTC. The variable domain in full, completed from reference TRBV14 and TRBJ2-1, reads EAGVTQFPSHSVIEKGQTVTLRCDPISGHDNLYWYRRVMGKEIKFLLHFVKESKQDESGMPNNRFLAERTGGTYSTLKVQPAELEDSGVYFCASSQGRYNEQFFGPGTRLTVL.

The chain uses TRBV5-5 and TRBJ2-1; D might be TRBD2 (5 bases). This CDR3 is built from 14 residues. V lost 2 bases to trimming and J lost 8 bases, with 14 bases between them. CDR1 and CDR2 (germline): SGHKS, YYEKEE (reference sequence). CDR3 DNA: TGTGCCAGCAGCTTCTTCGGTGCGGGCGATGAGCAGTTCTTC. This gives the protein CASSFFGAGDEQFF.

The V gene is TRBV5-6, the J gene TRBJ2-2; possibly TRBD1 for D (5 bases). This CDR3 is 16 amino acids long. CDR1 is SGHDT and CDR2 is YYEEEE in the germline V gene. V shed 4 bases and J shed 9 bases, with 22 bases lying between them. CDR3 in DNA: TGTGCCAGCAGCCTTGGCAGTCAGGGAAGTAGGAGGGAGCTGTTTTTT. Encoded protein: CASSLGSQGSRRELFF. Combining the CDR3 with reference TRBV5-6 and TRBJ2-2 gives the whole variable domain DAGVTQSPTHLIKTRGQQVTLRCSPKSGHDTVSWYQQALGQGPQFIFQYYEEEERQRGNFPDRFSGHQFPNYSSELNVNALLLGDSALYLCASSLGSQGSRRELFFGEGSRLTVL.

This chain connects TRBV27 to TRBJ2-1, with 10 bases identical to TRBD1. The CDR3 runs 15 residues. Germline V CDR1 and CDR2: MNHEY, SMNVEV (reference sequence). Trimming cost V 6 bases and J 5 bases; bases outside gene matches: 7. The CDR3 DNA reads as TGTGCCAGCAGCTCTCGGGACAGGGGAAACAATGAGCAGTTCTTC. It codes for CASSSRDRGNNEQFF.

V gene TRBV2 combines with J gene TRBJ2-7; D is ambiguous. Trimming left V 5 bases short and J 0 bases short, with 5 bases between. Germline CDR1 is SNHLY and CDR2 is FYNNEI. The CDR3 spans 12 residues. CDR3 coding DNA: TGTGCCAGCAGTCCTTTCTCCTACGAGCAGTACTTC. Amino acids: CASSPFSYEQYF.

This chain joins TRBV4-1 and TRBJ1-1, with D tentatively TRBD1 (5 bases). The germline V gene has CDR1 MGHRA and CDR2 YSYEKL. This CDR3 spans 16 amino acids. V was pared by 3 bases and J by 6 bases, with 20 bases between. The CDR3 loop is CASSQAPFIGAAEAFF. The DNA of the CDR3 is TGCGCCAGCAGCCAGGCACCCTTTATCGGGGCAGCTGAAGCTTTCTTT.

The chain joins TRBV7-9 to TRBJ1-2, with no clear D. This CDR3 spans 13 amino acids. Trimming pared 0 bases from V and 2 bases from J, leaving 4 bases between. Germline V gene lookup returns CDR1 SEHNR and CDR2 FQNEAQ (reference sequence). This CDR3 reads CASSLAGNYGYTF. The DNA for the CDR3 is TGTGCCAGCAGCTTAGCCGGGAACTATGGCTACACCTTC.

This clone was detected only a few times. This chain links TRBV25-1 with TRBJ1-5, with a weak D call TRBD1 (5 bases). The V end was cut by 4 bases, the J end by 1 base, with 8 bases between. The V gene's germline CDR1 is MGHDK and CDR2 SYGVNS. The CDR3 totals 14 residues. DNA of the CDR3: TGTGCCAGCAGTGCGGGACGGAGCAATCAGCCCCAGCATTTT. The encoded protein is CASSAGRSNQPQHF.

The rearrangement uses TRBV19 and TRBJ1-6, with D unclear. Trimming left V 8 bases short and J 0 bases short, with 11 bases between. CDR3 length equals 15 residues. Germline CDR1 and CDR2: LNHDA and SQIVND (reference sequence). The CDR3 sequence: CASGSVLSYNSPLHF. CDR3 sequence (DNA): TGTGCCAGTGGCAGTGTTCTCTCCTATAATTCACCCCTCCACTTT.

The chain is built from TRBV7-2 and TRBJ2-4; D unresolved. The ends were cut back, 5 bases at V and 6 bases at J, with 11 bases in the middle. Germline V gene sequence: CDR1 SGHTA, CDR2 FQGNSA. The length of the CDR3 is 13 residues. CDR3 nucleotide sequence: TGTGCCAGCAGCCAAAGGGTGAGAAACATTCAGTACTTC. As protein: CASSQRVRNIQYF.

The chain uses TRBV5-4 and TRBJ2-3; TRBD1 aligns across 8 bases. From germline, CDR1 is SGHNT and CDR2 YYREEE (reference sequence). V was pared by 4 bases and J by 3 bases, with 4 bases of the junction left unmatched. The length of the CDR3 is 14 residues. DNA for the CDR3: TGTGCCAGCAGCCCCCGACAGGGGACAGATACGCAGTATTTT. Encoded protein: CASSPRQGTDTQYF.

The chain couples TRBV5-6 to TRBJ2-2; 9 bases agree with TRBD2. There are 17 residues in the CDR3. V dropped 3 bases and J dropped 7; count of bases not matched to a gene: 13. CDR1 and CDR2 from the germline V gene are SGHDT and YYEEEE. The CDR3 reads CASSSSPGLAVHGELFF. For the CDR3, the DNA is TGTGCCAGCAGCTCTAGTCCGGGACTAGCTGTTCACGGGGAGCTGTTTTTT.

The CDR3: CASSATDSNQPQHF. The DNA for the CDR3 is TGTGCCAGCAGTGCGACGGATAGCAATCAGCCCCAGCATTTT. This chain joins TRBV6-6 and TRBJ1-5; D ambiguous. The CDR3 spans 14 residues. V shed 5 bases and J shed 0 bases, with 8 bases lying between them. Germline loops: CDR1 MNHNY, CDR2 SVGAGI (reference sequence).

CDR3 residues: CASRGHSDSEAFF. Here the CDR3 DNA reads TGTGCCAGCAGAGGACATAGCGACAGCGAAGCTTTCTTT. The V and J genes are TRBV6-5 and TRBJ1-1; TRBD1 is a possible D gene (5 bases). The CDR3 contains 13 residues. Trimming stripped 6 bases from V and 8 bases from J, with 16 bases between. Germline CDR1 and CDR2: MNHEY and SVGAGI.

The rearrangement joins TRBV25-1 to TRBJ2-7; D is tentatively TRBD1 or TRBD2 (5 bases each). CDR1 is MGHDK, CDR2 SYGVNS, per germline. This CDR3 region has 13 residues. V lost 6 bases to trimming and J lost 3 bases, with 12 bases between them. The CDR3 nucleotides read TGTGCCAGCAGAAGGGGAGAGGGCTACGAGCAGTACTTC. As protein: CASRRGEGYEQYF.

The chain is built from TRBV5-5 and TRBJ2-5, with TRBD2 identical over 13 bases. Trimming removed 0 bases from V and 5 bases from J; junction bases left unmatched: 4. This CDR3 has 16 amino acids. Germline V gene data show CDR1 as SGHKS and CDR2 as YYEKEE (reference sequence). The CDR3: CASSLVLTSGGETQYF. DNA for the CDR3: TGTGCCAGCAGCTTGGTTCTGACTAGCGGGGGGGAGACCCAGTACTTC.

CDR3 sequence (DNA): TGTGCCAGCAGCTTAGGACTCGGCGGCAGGCGGGTTAATGAAAAACTGTTTTTT. This translates into CASSLGLGGRRVNEKLFF. V usage is TRBV11-2 and J usage is TRBJ1-4; D is uncertain. The CDR3 is 18 residues long. Germline CDR1 SGHAT, CDR2 FQNNGV. Trimming removed 1 base from V and 4 bases from J, with 19 bases in between.

The CDR3 nucleotides are TGTGCCATCAGTGAAGCGAGGGGACACATGAACACTGAAGCTTTCTTT. It is translated as CAISEARGHMNTEAFF. The J gene is TRBJ1-1, the V gene TRBV10-3; possible D gene TRBD1, 6 bases. CDR3 length: 16 residues. V shed 3 bases and J shed 0 bases, with 14 bases lying between them. Germline V CDR1 and CDR2: ENHRY, SYGVKD.

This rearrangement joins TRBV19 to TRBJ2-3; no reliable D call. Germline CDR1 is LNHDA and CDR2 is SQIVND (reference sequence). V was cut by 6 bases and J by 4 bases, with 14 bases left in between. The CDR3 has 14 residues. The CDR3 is CASRVSGPPDTQYF. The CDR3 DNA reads TGTGCCAGTAGAGTATCCGGGCCTCCAGATACGCAGTATTTT.

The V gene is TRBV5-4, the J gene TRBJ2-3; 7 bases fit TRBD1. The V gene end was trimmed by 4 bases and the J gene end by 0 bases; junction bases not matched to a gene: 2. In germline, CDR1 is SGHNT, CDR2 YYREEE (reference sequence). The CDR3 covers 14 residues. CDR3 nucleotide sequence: TGTGCCAGCAGCACAGGGGTCAGCACAGATACGCAGTATTTT. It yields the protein CASSTGVSTDTQYF.

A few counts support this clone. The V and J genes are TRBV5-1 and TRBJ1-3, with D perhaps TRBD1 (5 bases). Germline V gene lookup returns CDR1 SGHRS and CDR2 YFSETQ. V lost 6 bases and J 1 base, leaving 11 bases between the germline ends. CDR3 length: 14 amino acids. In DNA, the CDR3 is TGCGCCAGCACCTCGGGGGGTTCTGGAAACACCATATATTTT. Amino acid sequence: CASTSGGSGNTIYF.

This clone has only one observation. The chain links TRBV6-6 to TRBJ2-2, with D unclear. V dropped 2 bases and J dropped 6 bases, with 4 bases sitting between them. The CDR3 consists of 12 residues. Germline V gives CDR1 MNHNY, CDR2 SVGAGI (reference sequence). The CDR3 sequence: CASSYISGELFF. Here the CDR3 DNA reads TGTGCCAGCAGTTACATCTCCGGGGAGCTGTTTTTT.

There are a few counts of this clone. The CDR3 DNA sequence: TGTGCCAGCAGCCGGGGACAGGGGGCCCATGGCTACACCTTC. Translation: CASSRGQGAHGYTF. This chain uses TRBV7-9 with TRBJ1-2, with 12 nucleotides matching TRBD1. J was trimmed by 6 bases and V by 5 bases; bases with no gene match: 4. Per the germline V gene, CDR1 is SEHNR and CDR2 is FQNEAQ (reference sequence). This CDR3 is built from 14 residues.

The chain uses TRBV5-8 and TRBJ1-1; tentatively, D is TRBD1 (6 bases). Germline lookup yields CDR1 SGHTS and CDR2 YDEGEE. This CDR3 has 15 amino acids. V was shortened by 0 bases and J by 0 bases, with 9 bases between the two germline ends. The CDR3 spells CASSLGTAVNTEAFF. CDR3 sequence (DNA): TGTGCCAGCAGCTTGGGGACAGCAGTGAACACTGAAGCTTTCTTT.